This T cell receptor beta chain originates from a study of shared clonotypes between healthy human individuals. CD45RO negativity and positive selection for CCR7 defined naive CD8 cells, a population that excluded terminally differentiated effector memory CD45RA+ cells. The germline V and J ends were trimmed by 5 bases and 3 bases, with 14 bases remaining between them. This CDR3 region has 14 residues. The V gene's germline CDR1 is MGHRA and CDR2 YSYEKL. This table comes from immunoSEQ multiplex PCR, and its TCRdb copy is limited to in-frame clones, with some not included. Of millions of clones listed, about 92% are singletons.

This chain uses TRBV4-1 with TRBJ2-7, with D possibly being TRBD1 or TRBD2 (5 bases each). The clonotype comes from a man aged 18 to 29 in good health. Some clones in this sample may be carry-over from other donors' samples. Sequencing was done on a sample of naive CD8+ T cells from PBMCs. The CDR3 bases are TGCGCCAGCAGCTTCGAAGGGACCTACTACGAGCAGTACTTC. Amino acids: CASSFEGTYYEQYF.